Shown below are 20 T cell receptor beta chains from a single sample sequenced in a study of cytomegalovirus exposure and HLA in healthy donors. PCR amplification relied on 60 Vbeta primers (plus 13 Jbeta primers). TCRdb keeps only in-frame clones here, not all; method: immunoSEQ multiplex PCR. The sample contains about 130,000 clones, approximately 80% of which appear only once. The sequenced material came from PBMCs. The source of these receptors is a female donor in good health and CMV-seronegative.

The rearrangement links TRBV4-1 to TRBJ1-1, with 9 bases fitting TRBD1. With 6 bases clipped from V and 7 bases from J, the junction kept 12 bases outside the gene matches. Germline CDR1 MGHRA, CDR2 YSYEKL. The CDR3 consists of 15 residues. The CDR3 loop is CASRVRDRERVEAFF. The DNA for the CDR3 is TGCGCCAGCAGAGTCCGGGACAGGGAAAGGGTTGAAGCTTTCTTT.

The chain employs TRBV27 and TRBJ1-2, with TRBD1 as a possible D gene (6 bases). The CDR3 loop spans 13 amino acids. CDR1 and CDR2 from the germline V gene are MNHEY and SMNVEV (reference sequence). Trimming left V 5 bases short and J 6 bases short, with 13 bases between. DNA for the CDR3: TGTGCCAGCAGTCCAGGGGATCGGGATGGCTACACCTTC. This sequence encodes CASSPGDRDGYTF.

This chain joins TRBV5-1 and TRBJ2-3, with 11 nucleotides matching TRBD1. This CDR3 has 15 residues. The V gene end was trimmed by 4 bases and the J gene end by 4 bases; junction bases not matched to a gene: 5. CDR1 SGHRS and CDR2 YFSETQ come from the germline V gene. The CDR3 spells CASSPDRGPPDTQYF. The CDR3 nucleotides read TGCGCCAGCAGCCCGGACAGGGGGCCCCCAGATACGCAGTATTTT.

V usage is TRBV2 and J usage is TRBJ2-2, with D maybe TRBD2 (5 bases). V lost 11 bases and J 4 bases, leaving 17 bases between the germline ends. There are 14 residues in the CDR3. Germline V CDR1 and CDR2: SNHLY, FYNNEI. The CDR3 reads CASYPTEGTGELFF. The CDR3 DNA reads as TGTGCCTCTTACCCTACCGAGGGCACCGGGGAGCTGTTTTTT.

The V gene is TRBV6-5, the J gene TRBJ2-2, with D possibly TRBD1 on 6 matching bases. CDR1 and CDR2 from the germline V gene are MNHEY and SVGAGI. The V gene lost 8 bases and the J gene lost 1 base, with 8 bases spanning the gap. The CDR3 is made up of 13 amino acids. DNA of the CDR3: TGTGCCAGCGGGGACAAGAACACCGGGGAGCTGTTTTTT. The encoded protein is CASGDKNTGELFF.

This clone was seen a handful of times. At the DNA level, this CDR3 is encoded by other sequences in the same sample as well. The J gene is TRBJ1-2, the V gene TRBV18, with D possibly matching TRBD1 (6 bases). Trimming removed 3 bases at V and 4 bases at J, with 6 bases between. CDR3 length: 12 residues. CDR1 is KGHSH, CDR2 LQKENI, per germline. CDR3 nucleotide sequence: TGTGCCAGCTCACCGACAGGCTATGGCTACACCTTC. Residues: CASSPTGYGYTF.

The chain joins TRBV18 to TRBJ2-2, with 10 bases identical to TRBD1. Germline V gene data show CDR1 as KGHSH and CDR2 as LQKENI. Trimming at V came to 4 bases and at J to 6 bases, leaving 8 bases not matched to a gene. The CDR3 is 16 residues long. CDR3 DNA: TGTGCCAGCTCACTATTCCGGGACAGGGGTTCCGGGGAGCTGTTTTTT. This gives the protein CASSLFRDRGSGELFF.

There are a few counts of this clone. Other DNA sequences in the same sample also yield this CDR3. V is TRBV19 and J is TRBJ2-1; 7 nucleotides agree with TRBD2. V trimming: 3 bases; J trimming: 0 bases; junction bases outside the gene matches: 8. The CDR3 is 17 residues long. Per germline, CDR1 LNHDA and CDR2 SQIVND (reference sequence). CDR3 DNA: TGTGCCAGTAGTATTGGGAGGGGCGGAAGCTCCTACAATGAGCAGTTCTTC. Translation: CASSIGRGGSSYNEQFF.

This clone has a handful of counts. V is TRBV27 and J is TRBJ1-2, with 7 bases fitting TRBD1. The CDR3 runs 15 residues. V shed 1 base, J shed 3 bases, and the junction held 5 bases outside the gene matches. Germline assignment: CDR1 MNHEY and CDR2 SMNVEV (reference sequence). CDR3 protein: CASSLLAGGYYGYTF. The CDR3 DNA is TGTGCCAGCAGTTTATTAGCAGGGGGTTACTATGGCTACACCTTC.

This chain connects TRBV27 to TRBJ2-3; D gene unclear. Trimming removed 4 bases at V and 2 bases at J, with 16 bases between. This CDR3 contains 16 residues. Germline loops: CDR1 MNHEY, CDR2 SMNVEV (reference sequence). CDR3 bases: TGTGCCAGCAGTTATCCCTCAACATACGCCACAGATACGCAGTATTTT. It translates to CASSYPSTYATDTQYF.

This rearrangement joins TRBV30 to TRBJ2-1; D might be TRBD1 (6 bases). The V and J ends lost 1 base and 2 bases respectively, with 12 bases between them. This CDR3 has 15 amino acids. Germline V lookup: CDR1 GTSNPN, CDR2 SVGIG (reference sequence). CDR3 sequence (DNA): TGTGCCTGGAGTGAGGGGGATAGACCCTACAATGAGCAGTTCTTC. Translating gives CAWSEGDRPYNEQFF.

The rearrangement joins TRBV19 to TRBJ2-2; 8 bases align to TRBD2. This CDR3 is built from 14 residues. Germline trimming cut 3 bases from V and 3 bases from J; bases unmatched to any gene: 0. Germline V gene lookup returns CDR1 LNHDA and CDR2 SQIVND (reference sequence). The CDR3 protein is CASSMGLDTGELFF. The CDR3 nucleotides read TGTGCCAGTAGTATGGGACTAGACACCGGGGAGCTGTTTTTT.

This clone was observed once. The CDR3 loop is CASSLRLGPYGYTF. CDR3 coding DNA: TGTGCCAGCAGTTTACGACTGGGGCCCTATGGCTACACCTTC. The V call is TRBV27, the J call TRBJ1-2; D is possibly TRBD1 (5 bases). V was trimmed by 2 bases and J by 4 bases, leaving 11 bases between them. Germline CDR1 and CDR2: MNHEY and SMNVEV (reference sequence). CDR3 length: 14 residues.

The rearrangement uses TRBV30 and TRBJ2-1; D is undetermined. The CDR3 has 11 amino acids. V shed 1 base and J shed 8 bases, with 6 bases lying between them. Germline loops: CDR1 GTSNPN, CDR2 SVGIG (reference sequence). The CDR3 nucleotides are TGTGCCTGGAGTGCCCAGGATGAGCAGTTCTTC. Translation gives CAWSAQDEQFF.

This clone was seen repeatedly, ten times or more. This chain links TRBV27 with TRBJ2-7, with D possibly TRBD2 on 6 matching bases. The CDR3 is made up of 13 amino acids. Trimming pared 5 bases from V and 3 bases from J, leaving 11 bases between. The germline CDR1 and CDR2 sequences are MNHEY and SMNVEV (reference sequence). The CDR3 reads CASSGGNLYEQYF. The DNA for the CDR3 is TGTGCCAGCAGTGGGGGGAACCTCTACGAGCAGTACTTC.

The chain couples TRBV6-4 to TRBJ2-7, with a possible D match to TRBD2 (6 bases). The CDR3 consists of 15 residues. Germline V CDR1 and CDR2: MRHNA, SNTAGT. The V end lost 6 bases, the J end lost 0 bases, and 15 bases lay between the germline ends. The CDR3 coding sequence is TGTGCCAGCAGCACCCCTGGGGGGTACTCCTACGAGCAGTACTTC. It yields the protein CASSTPGGYSYEQYF.

CDR3 nucleotide sequence: TGTGCCAGCAGCTTAGGCCGAGGGGGGGGGAACATTCAGTACTTC. This encodes CASSLGRGGGNIQYF. V gene TRBV13 combines with J gene TRBJ2-4; perhaps TRBD2 as D (7 bases). The CDR3 totals 15 residues. From germline, CDR1 is PRHDT and CDR2 FYEKMQ (reference sequence). The germline V and J ends were trimmed by 0 bases and 7 bases, with 13 bases remaining between them.

This clone was counted only a few times. The genes are TRBV7-2 and TRBJ2-1; D possibly corresponds to TRBD1 (6 bases). The CDR3 contains 15 residues. The V end was cut by 2 bases, the J end by 5 bases, with 13 bases between. Germline V gives CDR1 SGHTA, CDR2 FQGNSA. DNA of the CDR3: TGTGCCAGCAGCTTAAGCTGGACAGCTAACAATGAGCAGTTCTTC. This translates into CASSLSWTANNEQFF.

The chain recombines TRBV30 with TRBJ2-2, with D perhaps matching TRBD1 (6 bases). Trimming shortened V by 3 bases and J by 5 bases, and 16 bases separated the two germline ends. CDR1 and CDR2 (germline): GTSNPN, SVGIG (reference sequence). CDR3 size: 15 residues. This CDR3 is CAWSAVQGTTGELFF. CDR3 bases: TGTGCCTGGAGCGCAGTCCAGGGGACGACCGGGGAGCTGTTTTTT.

CDR3 region: CASSPSQGTGYNEQFF. Here the CDR3 DNA reads TGTGCCAGCAGTCCCTCACAGGGGACTGGCTACAATGAGCAGTTCTTC. The genes are TRBV27 and TRBJ2-1; maybe TRBD1 (7 bases). From germline, CDR1 is MNHEY and CDR2 SMNVEV (reference sequence). V was clipped by 5 bases and J by 3 bases, with 17 bases between them. There are 16 residues in the CDR3.